This T cell receptor (beta chain) derives from a study of T-cell memory formation after mild COVID-19. The germline V gene has CDR1 MNHNS and CDR2 SASEGT. The V and J ends lost 7 bases and 6 bases, in that order; junction bases with no gene match: 11. The CDR3 spans 14 residues. This clonotype has a handful of counts. Its antigen is not identified. Findings and limits, study-wide: A second wave expanding day 15 to 37 was CD4+-biased; contracting clones were balanced. Second-wave clones with a day 37 peak had unconfirmed SARS-CoV-2 specificity.

From the 5' RACE reads, TCRdb called clonotypes with MiXCR, one entry per CDR3 protein. The sample has around 200,000 distinct CDR3 sequences, over 20% seen once. Specimen: PBMCs or a T cell subset sorted from them (not recorded which). J is TRBJ2-7 and V is TRBV6-1, with 8 bases aligning to TRBD1. This receptor was obtained from an adult woman who had mild COVID-19 (a few samples of this study predate the infection). Cell type and time point are not known. The CDR3 DNA is TGTGCCAGCAACCAGGGGGCGAGCCGAGCCGAGCAGTACTTC. Protein sequence: CASNQGASRAEQYF.